This T cell receptor beta chain was captured by sequencing in a study of blood T cell repertoires in COVID-19. Study in general: The samples span acute and convalescent COVID-19 from the United States, Italy and Spain. Nucleic acid was either cDNA or gDNA, and it came from T cells, B-cell-depleted T cells, or PBMCs.

The germline V gene encodes CDR1 MNHEY and CDR2 SVGEGT. Trimming shortened V by 5 bases and J by 3 bases, and 20 bases separated the two germline ends. CDR3 length equals 16 residues. Authors' analysis steps: Reference gene primer amplification gave estimated nucleated cell counts. The repertoire was sequenced with immunoSEQ multiplex PCR; TCRdb's copy has only in-frame clones and lacks some. V, J and clone size were drawn from that table, and D and trimming were deduced from the DNA. The sample includes tens of thousands of clones, 88% of them seen just once. Sequenced: peripheral blood. The receptor's source is a human donor in a cohort sampled during active COVID-19. The chain employs TRBV6-2 or TRBV6-3 and TRBJ2-7, with a tentative D call TRBD2 (7 bases). This CDR3 is CASSPRLGGAVYEQYF. CDR3 nucleotide sequence: TGTGCCAGCAGTCCACGCCTGGGGGGGGCCGTCTACGAGCAGTACTTC.